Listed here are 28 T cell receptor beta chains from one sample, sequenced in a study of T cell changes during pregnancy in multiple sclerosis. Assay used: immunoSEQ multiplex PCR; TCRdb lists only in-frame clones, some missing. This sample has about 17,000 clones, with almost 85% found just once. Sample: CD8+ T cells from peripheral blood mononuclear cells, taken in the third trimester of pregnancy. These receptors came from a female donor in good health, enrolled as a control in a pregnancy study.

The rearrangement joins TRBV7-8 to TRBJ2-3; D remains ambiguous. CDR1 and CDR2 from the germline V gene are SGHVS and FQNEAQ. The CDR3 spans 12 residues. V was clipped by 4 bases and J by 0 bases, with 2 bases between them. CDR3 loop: CASSSSTDTQYF. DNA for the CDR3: TGTGCCAGCAGCTCGAGCACAGATACGCAGTATTTT.

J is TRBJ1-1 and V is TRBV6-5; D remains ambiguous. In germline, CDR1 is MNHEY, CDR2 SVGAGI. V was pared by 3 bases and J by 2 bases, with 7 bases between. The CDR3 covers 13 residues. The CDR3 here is CASSYSVNTEAFF. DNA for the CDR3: TGTGCCAGCAGTTATTCAGTTAACACTGAAGCTTTCTTT.

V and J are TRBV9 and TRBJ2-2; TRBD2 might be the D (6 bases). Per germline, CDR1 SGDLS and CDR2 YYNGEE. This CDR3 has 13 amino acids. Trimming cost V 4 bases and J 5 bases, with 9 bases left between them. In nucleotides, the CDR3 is TGTGCCAGCAGCCCCGGGGGTACCGGGGAGCTGTTTTTT. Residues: CASSPGGTGELFF. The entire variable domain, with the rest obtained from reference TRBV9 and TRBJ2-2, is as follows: DSGVTQTPKHLITATGQRVTLRCSPRSGDLSVYWYQQSLDQGLQFLIQYYNGEERAKGNILERFSAQQFPDLHSELNLSSLELGDSALYFCASSPGGTGELFFGEGSRLTVL.

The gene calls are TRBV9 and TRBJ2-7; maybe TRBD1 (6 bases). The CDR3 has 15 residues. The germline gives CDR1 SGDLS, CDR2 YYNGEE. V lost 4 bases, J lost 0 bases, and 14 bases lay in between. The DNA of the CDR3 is TGTGCCAGCAGCCCCGAACAGGGCAGCTCCTACGAGCAGTACTTC. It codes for CASSPEQGSSYEQYF.

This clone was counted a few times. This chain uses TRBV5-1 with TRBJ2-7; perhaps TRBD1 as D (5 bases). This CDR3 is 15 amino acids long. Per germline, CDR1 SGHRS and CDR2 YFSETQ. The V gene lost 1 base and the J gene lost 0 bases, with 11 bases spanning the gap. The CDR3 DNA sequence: TGCGCCAGCAGCTTGCCATCGACAGCCTCCTACGAGCAGTACTTC. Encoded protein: CASSLPSTASYEQYF. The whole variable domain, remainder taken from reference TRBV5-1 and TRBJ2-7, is KAGVTQTPRYLIKTRGQQVTLSCSPISGHRSVSWYQQTPGQGLQFLFEYFSETQRNKGNFPGRFSGRQFSNSRSEMNVSTLELGDSALYLCASSLPSTASYEQYFGPGTRLTVT.

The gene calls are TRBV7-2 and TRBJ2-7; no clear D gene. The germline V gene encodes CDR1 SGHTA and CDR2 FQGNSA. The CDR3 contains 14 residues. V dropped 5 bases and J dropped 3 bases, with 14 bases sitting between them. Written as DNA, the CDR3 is TGTGCCAGCAGCCTCCCGGGTGCCTACTACGAGCAGTACTTC. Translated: CASSLPGAYYEQYF.

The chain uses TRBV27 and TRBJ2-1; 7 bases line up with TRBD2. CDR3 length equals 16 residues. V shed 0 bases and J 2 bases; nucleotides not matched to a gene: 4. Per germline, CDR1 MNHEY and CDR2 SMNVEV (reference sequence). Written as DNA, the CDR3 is TGTGCCAGCAGTTTATCAGGCGGGGGAACCTACAATGAGCAGTTCTTC. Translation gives CASSLSGGGTYNEQFF.

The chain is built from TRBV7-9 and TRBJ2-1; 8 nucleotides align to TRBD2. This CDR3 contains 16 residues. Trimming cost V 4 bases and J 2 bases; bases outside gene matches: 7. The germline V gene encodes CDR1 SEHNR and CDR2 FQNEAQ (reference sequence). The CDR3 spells CASSSLRTSPYNEQFF. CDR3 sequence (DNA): TGTGCCAGCAGCTCCCTGAGGACTAGCCCCTACAATGAGCAGTTCTTC.

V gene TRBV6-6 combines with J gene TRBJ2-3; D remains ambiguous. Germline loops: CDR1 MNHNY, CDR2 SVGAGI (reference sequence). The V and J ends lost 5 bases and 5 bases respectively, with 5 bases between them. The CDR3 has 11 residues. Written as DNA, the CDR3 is TGTGCCAGCAGTCTCGGAGATACGCAGTATTTT. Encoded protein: CASSLGDTQYF.

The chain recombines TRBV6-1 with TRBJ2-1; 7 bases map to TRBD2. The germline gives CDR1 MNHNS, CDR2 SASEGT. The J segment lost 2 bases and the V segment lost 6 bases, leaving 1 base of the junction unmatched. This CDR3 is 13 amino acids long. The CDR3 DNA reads TGTGCCAGCAGAAGCGGGGCCTACAATGAGCAGTTCTTC. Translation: CASRSGAYNEQFF.

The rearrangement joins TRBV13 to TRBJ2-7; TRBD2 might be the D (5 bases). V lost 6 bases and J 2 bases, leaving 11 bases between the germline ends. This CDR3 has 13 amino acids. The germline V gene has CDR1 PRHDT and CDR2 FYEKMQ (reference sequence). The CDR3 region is CASRWGETYEQYF. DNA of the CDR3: TGTGCCAGCAGATGGGGAGAGACCTACGAGCAGTACTTC.

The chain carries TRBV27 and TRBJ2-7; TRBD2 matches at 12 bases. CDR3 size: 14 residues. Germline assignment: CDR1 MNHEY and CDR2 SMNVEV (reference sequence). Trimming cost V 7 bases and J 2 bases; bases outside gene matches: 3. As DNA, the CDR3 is TGTGCCAGCAAGGGACTAGCGGGTCCCTACGAGCAGTACTTC. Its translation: CASKGLAGPYEQYF.

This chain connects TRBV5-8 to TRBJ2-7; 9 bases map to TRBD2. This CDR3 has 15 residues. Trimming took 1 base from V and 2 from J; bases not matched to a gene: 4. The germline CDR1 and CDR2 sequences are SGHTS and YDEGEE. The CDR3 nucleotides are TGTGCCAGCAGCTTGTGGCGGGAGGGCCCCTACGAGCAGTACTTC. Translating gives CASSLWREGPYEQYF.

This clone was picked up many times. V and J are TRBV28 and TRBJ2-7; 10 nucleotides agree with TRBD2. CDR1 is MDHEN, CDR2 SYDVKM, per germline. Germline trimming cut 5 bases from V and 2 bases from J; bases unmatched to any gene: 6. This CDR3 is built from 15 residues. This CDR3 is CASSIAGGRAYEQYF. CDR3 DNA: TGTGCCAGCAGTATAGCGGGGGGCCGCGCCTACGAGCAGTACTTC.

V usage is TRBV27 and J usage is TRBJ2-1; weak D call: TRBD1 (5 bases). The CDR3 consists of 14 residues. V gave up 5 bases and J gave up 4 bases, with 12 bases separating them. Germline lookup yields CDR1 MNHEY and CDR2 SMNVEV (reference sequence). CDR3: CASSGMTEYNEQFF. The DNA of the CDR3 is TGTGCCAGCAGTGGTATGACAGAGTACAATGAGCAGTTCTTC.

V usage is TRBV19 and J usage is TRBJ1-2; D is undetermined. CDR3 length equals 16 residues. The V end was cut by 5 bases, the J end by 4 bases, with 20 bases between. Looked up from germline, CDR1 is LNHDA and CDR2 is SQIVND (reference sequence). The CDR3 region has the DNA TGTGCCAGTAGTCTATCACCGGACTCATTTCGCTATGGCTACACCTTC. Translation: CASSLSPDSFRYGYTF.

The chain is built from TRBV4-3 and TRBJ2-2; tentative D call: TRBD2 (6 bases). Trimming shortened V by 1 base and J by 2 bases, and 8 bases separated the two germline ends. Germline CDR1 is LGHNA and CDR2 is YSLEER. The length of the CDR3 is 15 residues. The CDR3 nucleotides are TGCGCCAGCAGCCAAGGTGCGGGAAACACCGGGGAGCTGTTTTTT. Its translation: CASSQGAGNTGELFF.

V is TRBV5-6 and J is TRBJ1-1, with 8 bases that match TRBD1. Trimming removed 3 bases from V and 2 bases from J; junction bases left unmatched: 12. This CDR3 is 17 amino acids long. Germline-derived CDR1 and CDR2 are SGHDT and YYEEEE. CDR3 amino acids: CASSSEKTTGENTEAFF. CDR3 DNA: TGTGCCAGCAGCTCGGAAAAGACGACAGGGGAAAACACTGAAGCTTTCTTT.

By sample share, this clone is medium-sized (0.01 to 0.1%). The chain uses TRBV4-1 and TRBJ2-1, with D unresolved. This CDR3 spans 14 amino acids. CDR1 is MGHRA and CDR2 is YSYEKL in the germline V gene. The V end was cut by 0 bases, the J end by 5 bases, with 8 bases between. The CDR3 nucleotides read TGCGCCAGCAGCCAAGACCGTCTAAACAATGAGCAGTTCTTC. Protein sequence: CASSQDRLNNEQFF.

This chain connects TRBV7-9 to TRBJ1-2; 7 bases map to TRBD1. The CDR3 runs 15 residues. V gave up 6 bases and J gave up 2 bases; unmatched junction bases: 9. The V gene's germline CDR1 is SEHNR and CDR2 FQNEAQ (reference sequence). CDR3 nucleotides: TGTGCCAGCAGTCCTCAGGGGGTCGCCAACTATGGCTACACCTTC. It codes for CASSPQGVANYGYTF.

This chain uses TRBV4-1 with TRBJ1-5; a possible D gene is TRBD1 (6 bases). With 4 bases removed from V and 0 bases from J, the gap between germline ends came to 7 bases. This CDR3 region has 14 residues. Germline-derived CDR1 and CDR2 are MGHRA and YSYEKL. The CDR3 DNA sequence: TGCGCCAGCAGCCCGACAGGTAGCAATCAGCCCCAGCATTTT. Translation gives CASSPTGSNQPQHF.

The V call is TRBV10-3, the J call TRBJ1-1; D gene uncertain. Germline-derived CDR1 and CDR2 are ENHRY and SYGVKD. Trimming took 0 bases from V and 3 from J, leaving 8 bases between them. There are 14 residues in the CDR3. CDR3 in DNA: TGTGCCATCAGTGAGTCCCTCGGGGACACTGAAGCTTTCTTT. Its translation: CAISESLGDTEAFF.

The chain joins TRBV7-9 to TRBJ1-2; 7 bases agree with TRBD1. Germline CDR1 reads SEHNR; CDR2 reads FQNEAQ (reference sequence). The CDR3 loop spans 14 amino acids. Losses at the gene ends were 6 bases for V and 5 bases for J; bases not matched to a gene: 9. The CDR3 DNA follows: TGTGCCAGCAGTACAGGGGTCGGCGTGTATGGCTACACCTTC. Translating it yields CASSTGVGVYGYTF. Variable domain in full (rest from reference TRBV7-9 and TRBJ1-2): DTGVSQNPRHKITKRGQNVTFRCDPISEHNRLYWYRQTLGQGPEFLTYFQNEAQLEKSRLLSDRFSAERPKGSFSTLEIQRTEQGDSAMYLCASSTGVGVYGYTFGSGTRLTVV.

As DNA, the CDR3 is TGTGCCAGCACCGCTCAGGGGCACTACGAGCAGTACTTC. This encodes CASTAQGHYEQYF. The chain has TRBV5-4 and TRBJ2-7, with D tentatively TRBD1 (6 bases). V lost 6 bases and J lost 3, with 13 bases in between. The V gene's germline CDR1 is SGHNT and CDR2 YYREEE (reference sequence). The CDR3 runs 13 residues.

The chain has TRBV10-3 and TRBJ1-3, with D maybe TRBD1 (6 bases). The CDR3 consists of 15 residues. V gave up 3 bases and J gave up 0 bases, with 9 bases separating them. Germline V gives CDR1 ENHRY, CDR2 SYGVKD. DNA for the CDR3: TGTGCCATCAGTGATGGGGACAACTCTGGAAACACCATATATTTT. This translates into CAISDGDNSGNTIYF.

DNA for the CDR3: TGCGCCAGCAGCCAAGAGGCGGGAGGGCCTTTCAATGAGCAGTTCTTC. It translates to CASSQEAGGPFNEQFF. The chain links TRBV4-1 to TRBJ2-1; 9 bases are shared with TRBD2. This CDR3 has 16 residues. Germline V gives CDR1 MGHRA, CDR2 YSYEKL. V shed 0 bases and J 6 bases; nucleotides not matched to a gene: 6.

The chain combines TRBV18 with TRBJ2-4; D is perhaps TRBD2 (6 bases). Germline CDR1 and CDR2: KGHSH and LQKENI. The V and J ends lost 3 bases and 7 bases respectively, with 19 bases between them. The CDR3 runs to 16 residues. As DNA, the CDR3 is TGTGCCAGCTCACCTACTGGGAAAGGTGGGGGGAACATTCAGTACTTC. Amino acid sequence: CASSPTGKGGGNIQYF.

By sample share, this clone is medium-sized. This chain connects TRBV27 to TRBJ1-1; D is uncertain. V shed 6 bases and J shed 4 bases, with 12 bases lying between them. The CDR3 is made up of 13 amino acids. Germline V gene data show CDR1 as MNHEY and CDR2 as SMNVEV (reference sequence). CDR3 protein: CASRPGFGTEAFF. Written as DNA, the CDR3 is TGTGCCAGCAGACCGGGGTTTGGCACTGAAGCTTTCTTT.